What follows are 16 T cell receptor beta chains derived from one specimen sequenced in a study of control samples from healthy donors and cancer patients. Libraries were prepared by immunoSEQ multiplex PCR; TCRdb keeps only in-frame clonotypes and omits some of them. The repertoire holds roughly 90,000 clones, with approximately 95% as singletons. The sample was blood. These receptors originate from a woman younger than 45 in good health.

The rearrangement joins TRBV6-5 to TRBJ1-2; D uncertain. The CDR3 extends over 12 amino acids. Germline V gives CDR1 MNHEY, CDR2 SVGAGI. V lost 6 bases to trimming and J lost 7 bases, with 12 bases between them. CDR3 sequence reads: CASREWGGGYTF. CDR3 in DNA: TGTGCCAGCAGAGAGTGGGGTGGTGGCTACACCTTC.

J is TRBJ1-2 and V is TRBV28; D gene ambiguous. From germline, CDR1 is MDHEN and CDR2 SYDVKM. The CDR3 contains 12 residues. Trimming pared 8 bases from V and 8 bases from J, leaving 15 bases between. CDR3: CASRFIEEGYTF. The CDR3 coding sequence is TGTGCCAGCCGATTTATCGAGGAGGGCTACACCTTC.

J is TRBJ1-4 and V is TRBV6-5, with no clear D. Germline V CDR1 and CDR2: MNHEY, SVGAGI. CDR3 size: 15 residues. Trimming cost V 6 bases and J 6 bases, with 17 bases left between them. As DNA, the CDR3 is TGTGCCAGCAGGGCCGCCCAGTTGCTACATGAAAAACTGTTTTTT. It yields the protein CASRAAQLLHEKLFF.

V usage is TRBV20-1 and J usage is TRBJ2-5, with D possibly being TRBD1 or TRBD2 (5 bases each). Trimming shortened V by 3 bases and J by 1 base, and 15 bases separated the two germline ends. Germline lookup yields CDR1 DFQATT and CDR2 SNEGSKA (reference sequence). The CDR3 has 15 residues. CDR3: CSASYFVGVQETQYF. The CDR3 bases are TGCAGTGCTAGTTATTTTGTGGGGGTCCAAGAGACCCAGTACTTC.

This sequence joins TRBV11-3 and TRBJ1-3; a weak D match, TRBD1 (5 bases). The CDR3 runs 16 residues. Trimming stripped 3 bases from V and 3 bases from J, with 15 bases between. Germline V gene sequence: CDR1 SGHNT, CDR2 YENEEA. The CDR3, as DNA: TGTGCCAGCAGCTTCTCAGGGAGCTTAAATGGAAACACCATATATTTT. Translated, it gives CASSFSGSLNGNTIYF. The variable domain in full, with the rest retrieved from reference TRBV11-3 and TRBJ1-3, is EAGVVQSPRYKIIEKKQPVAFWCNPISGHNTLYWYLQNLGQGPELLIRYENEEAVDDSQLPKDRFSAERLKGVDSTLKIQPAELGDSAVYLCASSFSGSLNGNTIYFGEGSWLTVV.

This chain connects TRBV6-1 to TRBJ2-2; D is undetermined. This CDR3 spans 11 amino acids. Germline V gene lookup returns CDR1 MNHNS and CDR2 SASEGT. V was clipped by 2 bases and J by 9 bases, with 4 bases between them. The CDR3: CASSENRELFF. The CDR3 nucleotides read TGTGCCAGCAGTGAAAACCGGGAGCTGTTTTTT.

V usage is TRBV7-8 and J usage is TRBJ2-7; either TRBD1 or TRBD2 may supply D (6 bases each). The V end lost 4 bases, the J end lost 3 bases, and 22 bases lay between the germline ends. The CDR3 contains 17 residues. The germline CDR1 and CDR2 sequences are SGHVS and FQNEAQ. The CDR3 loop is CASSSGRVEEGVYEQYF. In DNA form, the CDR3 reads TGTGCCAGCAGCTCCGGACGAGTGGAGGAGGGGGTCTACGAGCAGTACTTC. Supplemented by reference TRBV7-8 and TRBJ2-7, the full variable domain reads GAGVSQSPRYKVAKRGQDVALRCDPISGHVSLFWYQQALGQGPEFLTYFQNEAQLDKSGLPSDRFFAERPEGSVSTLKIQRTQQEDSAVYLCASSSGRVEEGVYEQYFGPGTRLTVT.

The J gene is TRBJ1-5, the V gene TRBV21-1. TRBV21-1 represents a pseudogene. The CDR3 is 17 residues long. The DNA of the CDR3 is TGTGCCAGCAGCATCCAGCGGGCCGGGGGGATTCGACAGCCCCAGCATTTT. Translated, it gives CASSIQRAGGIRQPQHF.

The V call is TRBV11-3, the J call TRBJ1-1; D call uncertain. This CDR3 has 12 residues. Per the germline V gene, CDR1 is SGHNT and CDR2 is YENEEA. V gave up 4 bases and J gave up 4 bases, with 7 bases separating them. CDR3 protein: CASSSLGTEAFF. The CDR3 bases are TGTGCCAGCAGCTCCCTAGGCACTGAAGCTTTCTTT.

V gene TRBV5-1 combines with J gene TRBJ2-4, with 9 nucleotides matching TRBD1. The CDR3 spans 14 residues. V shed 4 bases and J 5 bases; nucleotides not matched to a gene: 4. Germline CDR1 is SGHRS and CDR2 is YFSETQ. The CDR3 DNA is TGCGCCAGCAGCAGGGGACAGGGTCAAAACATTCAGTACTTC. The encoded protein is CASSRGQGQNIQYF.

This chain links TRBV7-9 with TRBJ1-2; TRBD1 matches 7 bases. V was clipped by 5 bases and J by 4 bases; unmatched bases: 13. The CDR3 is made up of 16 amino acids. From germline, CDR1 is SEHNR and CDR2 FQNEAQ (reference sequence). CDR3 residues: CASSPEGQRRGYGYTF. Written as DNA, the CDR3 is TGTGCCAGCAGCCCAGAGGGACAGCGAAGGGGCTATGGCTACACCTTC. Combining the CDR3 with reference TRBV7-9 and TRBJ1-2 gives the whole variable domain DTGVSQNPRHKITKRGQNVTFRCDPISEHNRLYWYRQTLGQGPEFLTYFQNEAQLEKSRLLSDRFSAERPKGSFSTLEIQRTEQGDSAMYLCASSPEGQRRGYGYTFGSGTRLTVV.

The chain employs TRBV5-1 and TRBJ1-5, with D possibly being TRBD1 (6 bases). Germline V lookup: CDR1 SGHRS, CDR2 YFSETQ. The CDR3 is 16 amino acids. V gave up 0 bases and J gave up 3 bases, with 13 bases separating them. The CDR3 DNA is TGCGCCAGCAGCTTGGCCGCGGACAGTTACAATCAGCCCCAGCATTTT. Residues: CASSLAADSYNQPQHF. The complete variable domain, with remaining parts taken from reference TRBV5-1 and TRBJ1-5, reads KAGVTQTPRYLIKTRGQQVTLSCSPISGHRSVSWYQQTPGQGLQFLFEYFSETQRNKGNFPGRFSGRQFSNSRSEMNVSTLELGDSALYLCASSLAADSYNQPQHFGDGTRLSIL.

The V gene is TRBV5-1, the J gene TRBJ1-1; the match to TRBD1 covers 8 bases. This CDR3 comprises 16 residues. Germline-derived CDR1 and CDR2 are SGHRS and YFSETQ. V shed 1 base and J 3 bases; nucleotides not matched to a gene: 8. The CDR3 sequence is CASSLWTGPADTEAFF. The CDR3 DNA follows: TGCGCCAGCAGCTTGTGGACAGGGCCCGCGGACACTGAAGCTTTCTTT. Variable domain in full (rest from reference TRBV5-1 and TRBJ1-1): KAGVTQTPRYLIKTRGQQVTLSCSPISGHRSVSWYQQTPGQGLQFLFEYFSETQRNKGNFPGRFSGRQFSNSRSEMNVSTLELGDSALYLCASSLWTGPADTEAFFGQGTRLTVV.

This chain uses TRBV24-1 with TRBJ2-1, with 10 bases matching TRBD2. With V trimmed by 3 bases and J by 15 bases, 7 bases remained unmatched. The CDR3 loop spans 13 amino acids. Germline V gene data show CDR1 as KGHDR and CDR2 as SFDVKD. CDR3 nucleotides: TGTGCCACCAGTGATATAGCGGGAGGTCGATTGTTCTTC. Encoded protein: CATSDIAGGRLFF.

The J gene is TRBJ2-5, the V gene TRBV10-3; D remains ambiguous. Germline V gene lookup returns CDR1 ENHRY and CDR2 SYGVKD. V was clipped by 3 bases and J by 5 bases, with 4 bases between them. The CDR3 is made up of 11 amino acids. The DNA of the CDR3 is TGTGCCATCAGTGAAGGTGAGACCCAGTACTTC. Residues: CAISEGETQYF.

J is TRBJ1-6 and V is TRBV2, with D hard to call. Germline V CDR1 and CDR2: SNHLY, FYNNEI. Trimming pared 5 bases from V and 9 bases from J, leaving 17 bases between. This CDR3 is built from 15 residues. In nucleotides, the CDR3 is TGTGCCAGCAGTTTTGGATCCGGCTTCGGTTCACCCCTCCACTTT. Amino acids: CASSFGSGFGSPLHF.